This T cell receptor beta chain was identified in a study of shared clonotypes between healthy human individuals. Sequencing used immunoSEQ multiplex PCR; TCRdb keeps in-frame clones, though not all of them. Of hundreds of thousands of clones listed, about 96% are singletons. This clone appeared a single time. This CDR3 comprises 15 residues. Trimming at V came to 5 bases and at J to 7 bases, leaving 8 bases not matched to a gene. Germline CDR1 reads SGHAT; CDR2 reads FQNNGV. The chain carries TRBV11-2 and TRBJ2-1; 10 bases match TRBD1. Sample: naive CD4+ T cells sorted from blood. Subset in this sample: CD45RA+ positively selected. The receptor's source is a woman in her 30s in good health. CDR3 sequence reads: CASSPRQGARNEQFF. CDR3 nucleotides: TGTGCCAGCAGCCCTCGACAGGGGGCGAGGAATGAGCAGTTCTTC. The variable domain in full, completed from reference TRBV11-2 and TRBJ2-1, reads EAGVAQSPRYKIIEKRQSVAFWCNPISGHATLYWYQQILGQGPKLLIQFQNNGVVDDSQLPKDRFSAERLKGVDSTLKIQPAKLEDSAVYLCASSPRQGARNEQFFGPGTRLTVL.